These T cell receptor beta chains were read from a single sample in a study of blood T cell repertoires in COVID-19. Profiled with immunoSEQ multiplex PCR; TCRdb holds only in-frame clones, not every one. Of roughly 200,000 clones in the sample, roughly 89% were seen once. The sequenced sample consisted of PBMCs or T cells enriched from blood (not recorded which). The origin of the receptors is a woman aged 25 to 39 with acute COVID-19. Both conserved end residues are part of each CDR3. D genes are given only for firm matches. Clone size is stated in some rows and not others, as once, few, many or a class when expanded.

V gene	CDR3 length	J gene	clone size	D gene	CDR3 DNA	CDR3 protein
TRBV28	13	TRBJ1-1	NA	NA	TGTGCCAGCAGATCCCCGGGGGGCACTGAAGCTTTCTTT	CASRSPGGTEAFF
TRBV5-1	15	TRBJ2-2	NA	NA	TGCGCCAGCAGCTTGGGGACAGTTAACACCGGGGAGCTGTTTTTT	CASSLGTVNTGELFF
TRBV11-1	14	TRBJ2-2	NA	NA	TGTGCCAGCAGCCACAACAGGGAATTAGGGGAGCTGTTTTTT	CASSHNRELGELFF
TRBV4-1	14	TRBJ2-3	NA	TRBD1	TGCGCCAGCAGCCCTGACAGGGTCGGGGATACGCAGTATTTT	CASSPDRVGDTQYF
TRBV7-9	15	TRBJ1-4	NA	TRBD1	TGTGCCAGCAGCATTACAGGGGCAACTAATGAAAAACTGTTTTTT	CASSITGATNEKLFF
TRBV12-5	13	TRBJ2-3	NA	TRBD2	TGTGCTAGTACGGTAGCGGGGATAGATACGCAGTATTTT	CASTVAGIDTQYF
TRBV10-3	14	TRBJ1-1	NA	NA	TGTGCCATCAGTGATGGGGGGGACCTCCTTGTGGCTTTCTTT	CAISDGGDLLVAFF
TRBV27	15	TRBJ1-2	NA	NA	TGTGCCAGCAGCCTCTCGGGTAGGGGCGTAAGTGGCTACACCTTC	CASSLSGRGVSGYTF
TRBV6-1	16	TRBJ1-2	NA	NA	TGTGCCAGCAGTGAACTAGGTGGTACAAACCTGAATGGCTACACCTTC	CASSELGGTNLNGYTF
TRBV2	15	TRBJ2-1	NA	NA	TGTGCCAGCCCGATGGGGCAGGGTCCCTACAATGAGCAGTTCTTC	CASPMGQGPYNEQFF
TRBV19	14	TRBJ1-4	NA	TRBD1	TGTGCCAGGGGTAGACAGGGCCGGCGAGGGGAACTGTTTTTT	CARGRQGRRGELFF
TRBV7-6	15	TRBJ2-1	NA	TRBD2	TGTGCCAGCAGCTTTATAGCGGGGTCCCACAATGAGCAGTTCTTC	CASSFIAGSHNEQFF
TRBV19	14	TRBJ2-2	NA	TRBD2	TGTGCCAGTATCAGCGGGGGGGCCGGCGGGGAGCTGTTTTTT	CASISGGAGGELFF
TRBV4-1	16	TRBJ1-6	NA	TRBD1	TGCGCCAGCAGCCAAAGTCACAGGGGCCCCAATTCACCCCTCCACTTT	CASSQSHRGPNSPLHF
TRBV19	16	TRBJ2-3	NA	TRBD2	TGTGCCAGTAGTGCTGGGGGCGGGGGGGCCGCTGATACGCAGTATTTT	CASSAGGGGAADTQYF
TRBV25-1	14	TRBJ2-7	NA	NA	TGTGCCAGCAGTGAATCCCGCGGATCCTACGAGCAGTACTTC	CASSESRGSYEQYF
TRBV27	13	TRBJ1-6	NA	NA	TGTGCCAGCTCTAATGCCTATAATTCACCCCTCCACTTT	CASSNAYNSPLHF
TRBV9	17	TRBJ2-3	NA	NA	TGTGCCAGCAGCGCCCACCCTGGGGGCGCCCACACAGATACGCAGTATTTT	CASSAHPGGAHTDTQYF
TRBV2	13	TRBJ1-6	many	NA	TGTGCCAGCAGAATCGCCTCGGGTTCACCCCTCCACTTT	CASRIASGSPLHF
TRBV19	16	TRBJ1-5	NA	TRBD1	TGTGCCAGTAGACACCGGGACAGGGAAGGCAATCAGCCCCAGCATTTT	CASRHRDREGNQPQHF
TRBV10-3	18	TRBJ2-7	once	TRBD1	TGTGCCATCAGTGAGAAGGGGAAAGGGGGCCTGGGCCCCTACGAGCAGTACTTC	CAISEKGKGGLGPYEQYF
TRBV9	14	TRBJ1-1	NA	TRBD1	TGTGCCAGCAGCCTAACCAGGGGGAGCACTGAAGCTTTCTTT	CASSLTRGSTEAFF
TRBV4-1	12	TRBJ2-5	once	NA	TGCGCCAGCAGCCCGGGGGACGAGACCCAGTACTTC	CASSPGDETQYF
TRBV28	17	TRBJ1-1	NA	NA	TGTGCCAGCAGTTTAATACCCCCTGACAGCAGGGACACTGAAGCTTTCTTT	CASSLIPPDSRDTEAFF
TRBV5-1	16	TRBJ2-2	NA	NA	TGCGCCAGCAGCTTGTTCAGGGGCGGGAACACCGGGGAGCTGTTTTTT	CASSLFRGGNTGELFF
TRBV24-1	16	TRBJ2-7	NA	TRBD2	TGTGCCACCCCATATGTGGCGGGAGAGAGCTCCTACGAGCAGTACTTC	CATPYVAGESSYEQYF
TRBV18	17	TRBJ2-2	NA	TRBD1	TGTGCCAGCTCACCACCCGCCGGGACAGGGGGCGGCGGGGAGCTGTTTTTT	CASSPPAGTGGGGELFF
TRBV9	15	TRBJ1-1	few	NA	TGTGCCAGCAGCGCTGAGTCGGGGGGGAACACTGAAGCTTTCTTT	CASSAESGGNTEAFF
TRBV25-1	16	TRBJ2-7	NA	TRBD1	TGTGCCAGCAGTGATGGGGACAGGGCGGTGTACTACGAGCAGTACTTC	CASSDGDRAVYYEQYF
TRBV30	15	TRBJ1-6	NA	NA	TGTGCCTGGAGGTCACAGGGAATCGGCAATTCACCCCTCCACTTT	CAWRSQGIGNSPLHF
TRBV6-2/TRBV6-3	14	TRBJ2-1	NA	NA	TGTGCCAGCAGTTACGCACTAGACGACAATGAGCAGTTCTTC	CASSYALDDNEQFF
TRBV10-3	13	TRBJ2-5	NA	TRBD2	TGTGCCATCAGTGGGGGACTAGGAGAGACCCAGTACTTC	CAISGGLGETQYF
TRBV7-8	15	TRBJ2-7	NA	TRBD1	TGTGCCAGCAGCACAGGGACAGCGCCAGGGGCCGAGCAGTACTTC	CASSTGTAPGAEQYF
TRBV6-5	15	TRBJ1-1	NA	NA	TGTGCCAGCAGTTACTCTGCAGGGCTGAACACTGAAGCTTTCTTT	CASSYSAGLNTEAFF
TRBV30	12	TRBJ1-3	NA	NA	TGTGCCTGGAAAGGTATCAGGAACACCATATATTTT	CAWKGIRNTIYF
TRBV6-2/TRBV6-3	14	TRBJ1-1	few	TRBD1	TGTGCCAGCAGTTACCCGACAGGGGACACTGAAGCTTTCTTT	CASSYPTGDTEAFF
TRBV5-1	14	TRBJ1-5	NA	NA	TGCGCCAGCAGACGTGACAGTAGCAATCAGCCCCAGCATTTT	CASRRDSSNQPQHF
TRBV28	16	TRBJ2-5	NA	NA	TGTGCCAGCAGTTTAAGGCAGGGGGGACCCCAAGAGACCCAGTACTTC	CASSLRQGGPQETQYF
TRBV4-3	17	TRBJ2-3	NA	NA	TGCGCCAGCAGCCAAGGGCCCTACAGGGTCCGGAAAGATACGCAGTATTTT	CASSQGPYRVRKDTQYF
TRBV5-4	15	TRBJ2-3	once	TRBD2	TGTGCCAGCACCCTCAAGCGGGAAAGCACAGATACGCAGTATTTT	CASTLKRESTDTQYF
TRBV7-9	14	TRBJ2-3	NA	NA	TGTGCCAGCAGCTTTCTTACTAGCACAGATACGCAGTATTTT	CASSFLTSTDTQYF
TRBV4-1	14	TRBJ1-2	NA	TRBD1	TGCGCCAGCAGCCCCGGACAGGAACGGCGGGGCTACACCTTC	CASSPGQERRGYTF
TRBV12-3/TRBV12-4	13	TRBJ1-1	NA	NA	TGTGCCAGCAGCTCCGGGTCAATTGCTGAAGCTTTCTTT	CASSSGSIAEAFF
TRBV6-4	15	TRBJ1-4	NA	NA	TGTGCCAGCAGTCAATCCGACGGAGCTAATGAAAAACTGTTTTTT	CASSQSDGANEKLFF
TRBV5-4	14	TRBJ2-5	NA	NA	TGTGCCAGCAGCTCTGCAGGGTCACAAGAGACCCAGTACTTC	CASSSAGSQETQYF
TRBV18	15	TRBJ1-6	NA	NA	TGTGCCAGCTCAACCTACAGGGACGGGCATTCACCCCTCCACTTT	CASSTYRDGHSPLHF
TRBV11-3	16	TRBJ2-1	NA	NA	TGTGCCAGCAGCTTAGATCTCGGGCGGACTGCCCCACGGCTGTTCTTC	CASSLDLGRTAPRLFF
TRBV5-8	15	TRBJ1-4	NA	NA	TGTGCCAGCAGCCTAGGGGATACGGCTAATGAAAAACTGTTTTTT	CASSLGDTANEKLFF